The TCR beta chain under discussion was sequenced for a study of T cell responses to AZD1222 COVID-19 vaccine. Measured with immunoSEQ multiplex PCR; TCRdb has only the in-frame clones, and not every one. The data contain roughly 130,000 clones, 70% to 90% of them seen just once; the ten biggest clones take up about 1.6%. The length of the CDR3 is 13 residues. Trimming cost V 4 bases and J 7 bases, with 11 bases left between them. Germline CDR1 is SGHRS and CDR2 is YFSETQ. The sequencing here drew on peripheral blood, taken on day 0 of AZD1222 vaccination. The V call is TRBV5-1, the J call TRBJ1-4; TRBD1 might be the D (6 bases). The origin of this receptor is an adult in good health. CDR3 bases: TGCGCCAGCAGCGCCACAGGGAGTGAAAAACTGTTTTTT. Translating it yields CASSATGSEKLFF.